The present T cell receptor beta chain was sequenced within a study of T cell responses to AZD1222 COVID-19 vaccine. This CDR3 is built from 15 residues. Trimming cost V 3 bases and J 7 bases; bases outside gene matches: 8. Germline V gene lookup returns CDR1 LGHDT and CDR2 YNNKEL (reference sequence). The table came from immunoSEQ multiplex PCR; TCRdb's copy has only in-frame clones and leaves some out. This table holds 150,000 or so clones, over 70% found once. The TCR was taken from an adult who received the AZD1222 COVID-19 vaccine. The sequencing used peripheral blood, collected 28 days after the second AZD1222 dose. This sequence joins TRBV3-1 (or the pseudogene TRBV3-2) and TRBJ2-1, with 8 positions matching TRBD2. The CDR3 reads CASSQSSGSRNEQFF. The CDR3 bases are TGTGCCAGCAGCCAGTCCAGCGGGAGCAGGAATGAGCAGTTCTTC.